The following is a T cell receptor beta chain sequence with its context. Its specificity is unknown. Vbeta (60) and Jbeta (13) primers were used in the PCR. The assay was immunoSEQ multiplex PCR, and TCRdb's table has in-frame clones only and misses some. The table has around 150,000 clones, roughly 80% seen once; the top ten hold about 3.9%. This sample is drawn from a study of cytomegalovirus exposure and HLA in healthy donors. Study context: There were roughly 80 million unique TCRs (from HLA-typed donors) in an early data release. General study results and limits: A later analysis associated 15,000 or so TCR beta sequences with HLA alleles at a 0.05 false discovery rate. CMV serostatus alone was available as immune exposure information. Later analysis suggested most CMV-associated TCR beta chains were HLA-restricted.

V dropped 4 bases and J dropped 7 bases, with 11 bases sitting between them. The CDR3 length is 13 residues. Germline V CDR1 and CDR2: SGHVS, FQNEAQ. The rearrangement joins TRBV7-8 to TRBJ1-5; D is perhaps TRBD1 (5 bases). The sequencing sample was made of PBMCs. This clonotype originated in a man between 35 and 55 years old in good health and CMV-seropositive. For the CDR3, the DNA is TGTGCCAGCAGCTATGGACGGGGGCAGCCCCAGCATTTT. Translating it yields CASSYGRGQPQHF.